This record covers a single TCR beta chain. The data are from a study of blood T cell repertoires in COVID-19. At the level of the study: From the United States, Italy and Spain came samples of acute and convalescent COVID-19. From T cells, B-cell-depleted T cells, or PBMCs came the material, which was cDNA or gDNA.

The method was immunoSEQ multiplex PCR; TCRdb's version includes in-frame clones alone and lacks a portion of them. The sample has some 70,000 clones; 75% to 90% are singletons. Germline V gives CDR1 SEHNR, CDR2 FQNEAQ (reference sequence). Trimming stripped 3 bases from V and 8 bases from J, with 14 bases between. The length of the CDR3 is 14 residues. This TCR derives from a man aged 45-60 years with acute or convalescent COVID-19. Sequenced sample: peripheral blood. The chain recombines TRBV7-9 with TRBJ1-3; the D is unclear. The CDR3 nucleotides read TGTGCCAGCAGCTTTCGGGGAGATTCTCACACCATATATTTT. Its translation: CASSFRGDSHTIYF.